This T cell receptor beta chain comes out of a study of cytotoxic CD8 clonotypes in ibrutinib-treated CLL (dated by TCRdb to the early 2020s). In terms of the full investigation: The cohort included about 15 treatment-naive and eleven to twelve relapsed/refractory patients; about 18 were IGHV unmutated. Cryopreserved peripheral blood mononuclear cells were obtained before treatment, at response, and at either sustained remission or disease progression. Samples averaged roughly 280,000 productive templates and roughly 86,000 productive rearrangements. Longitudinal samples were available for about 30% of the roughly 86 trial participants. Partial responses were observed in about 24 patients and complete responses in 2; after a median follow-up of around 68 months, remission was maintained in 15 or so patients and progression was observed in some twelve. Every remission and progressive disease sample was obtained while ibrutinib was still being received by the patients. The response samples were drawn at a median of roughly twelve months into treatment, with a range of roughly 6 to 36 months. Overall results and qualifications from the work: Public clonotypes were rare and either shrank or stayed stable during treatment, and the rise in clonality at ibrutinib response reflected expansion of private clonotypes. Sampling times were not matched between patients in sustained remission and patients whose disease was progressing, and lymph node repertoires were not examined. Clonality rose at ibrutinib response, remained stable during sustained remission, and dropped back toward baseline at progression. Baseline clonality exceeded that of age-matched healthy donors and correlated strongly with circulating CD8+ T-cell counts.

On a MiSeq, deep resolution sequencing aimed for a depth between 1 in 1 million and 1 in 200,000 T cells, with each clonotype covered around 9.2x on average. The immunoSEQ hsTCRB Kit was used to generate the TCR beta libraries. The study's processing was this. The data were analyzed with ImmunoSEQ Analyzer and ImmunoSEQ Data Assistant, and V, D and J gene assignments followed IMGT definitions. Clonality, with values ranging from 0 to 1, was calculated as one minus the normalized Shannon entropy of productive rearrangement frequencies. Only overrepresented clonotypes making up at least 0.05% of the repertoire of each patient were included in the public clonotype analysis. Some 13 age-matched healthy donor repertoires from immuneACCESS were used as controls for clonality. The table comes from immuneACCESS by way of TCRdb, which keeps in-frame sequences with V and J called. Part of the clones is missing from these tables; in studies checked, under half for an unresolved V gene and the rest for unknown reasons. From that table come the V and J calls and clone size; the DNA was used to work out D and trimming. The sample yields 150,000 or so clones; approximately 83% were counted once. Jointly, the top ten make up around 2% of the sample.

The time point label corresponds to: 20 to 30 months on ibrutinib. Around 1.8 micrograms of genomic DNA were extracted from cryopreserved PBMCs for TCR beta library preparation. Longitudinal blood samples from CLL patients receiving ibrutinib monotherapy were subjected to high-throughput TCR beta sequencing. The patients took part in an open-label, single-center phase 2 trial of ibrutinib monotherapy. Including cysteine and phenylalanine, the CDR3 has 15 amino acids. The entry retains the CDR3 DNA only, 45 bases that are in frame from base 1. The V end gives up 2 bases and the J end 5 bases, leaving 5 bases in the junction not matched to a gene. Via the germline V gene (reference sequence), CDR1 is SGHNT and CDR2 YYREEE. Note on this clone: Its binding antigen is unknown. No qualities accompany the bases; no much larger clone lies one base away.

The receptor was isolated from a human donor with chronic lymphocytic leukemia. The sequence joins TRBV5-4 to TRBJ2-3; 10 bases in the middle match TRBD2. The starting material was PBMCs, obtained after 24 months of ibrutinib treatment. The nucleotide sequence reads TGTGCCAGCAGCTTTCCGGGACTAGCGATAGATACGCAGTATTTT. It encodes CASSFPGLAIDTQYF.